This TCR beta chain derives from a study of blood T cells in healthy people across ages. The study's findings and limits: Diversity estimates drawn from one million T cells were deemed underestimates. Correlation between TCR beta diversity and naive T cell percentage was strong.

The sample holds many counts of this clonotype. Its antigen remains unknown. They isolated at least 6 million PBMCs from each sample. A second about 7 to 12 cycle PCR used barcoded and J-beta primers. Carrying 12 random nucleotides, a template-switch adaptor labeled each individual cDNA molecule. Each CDR3 protein is one row after TCRdb ran MiXCR on the 5' RACE reads. The sample carries 1.5 million or so distinct CDR3 sequences, around 42% recorded once. The sample was blood. The receptor was isolated from a woman aged 18-35 years in good health.

The CDR3 DNA reads as TGCAGCGTTGCGTTCGGCGGGGGGAGAAATGAGCAGTTCTTC. It is translated as CSVAFGGGRNEQFF. This chain connects TRBV29-1 to TRBJ2-1; 8 bases are a match to TRBD2. The V gene's germline CDR1 is SQVTM and CDR2 ANQGSEA. The CDR3 consists of 14 residues. The V and J ends lost 4 bases and 7 bases, in that order; junction bases with no gene match: 9.